The entry below gives a single T cell receptor beta chain sequence along with its context. This entry is derived from a study of T cell changes during pregnancy in multiple sclerosis. The method was immunoSEQ multiplex PCR; TCRdb's version includes in-frame clones alone and lacks a portion of them. Seen here are 33,000 or so clones, around nine tenths observed once, and the top ten hold almost 5.5%. The ends lost 0 bases at V and 4 bases at J; junction bases unmatched: 8. CDR1 and CDR2 from the germline V gene are LGHNA and YSLEER. The CDR3 is 16 amino acids. Material: peripheral blood, obtained in the third trimester of pregnancy. This receptor was taken from a female donor in good health, enrolled as a control in a pregnancy study. The J gene is TRBJ1-2, the V gene TRBV4-3; 7 bases align to TRBD1. CDR3 region: CASSQDQTGFGYGYTF. The DNA of the CDR3 is TGCGCCAGCAGCCAAGACCAGACAGGGTTTGGCTATGGCTACACCTTC.